This T cell receptor (beta chain) was obtained from a study of blood T cells in healthy people across ages. This clonotype was observed a handful of times. The antigen is unknown. The study, taken as a whole, reports: Because donor CMV status was unknown, expanded clonotype changes were possibly confounded. A strong correlation between TCR beta diversity and naive T cell percentage was seen.

Alongside a J-beta primer mix, a sample-barcoded 5' primer served in a second PCR lasting roughly 6 to 11 cycles. TCRdb reprocessed the 5' RACE reads with MiXCR, giving one entry per CDR3 protein. The table has hundreds of thousands of distinct CDR3 sequences, about 30% seen once. The CDR3 is made up of 14 amino acids. Germline V lookup: CDR1 MNHNS, CDR2 SASEGT. Between the trimmed V and J ends, which lost 8 bases and 1 base, there was a span of 12 bases. J is TRBJ1-5 and V is TRBV6-1; no clear D. The sample taken for sequencing was blood. The TCR comes from a woman older than 75 in good health. The CDR3 nucleotides read TGTGCCAGCGAGGCAGGTCACAGCAATCAGCCCCAGCATTTT. As protein: CASEAGHSNQPQHF.